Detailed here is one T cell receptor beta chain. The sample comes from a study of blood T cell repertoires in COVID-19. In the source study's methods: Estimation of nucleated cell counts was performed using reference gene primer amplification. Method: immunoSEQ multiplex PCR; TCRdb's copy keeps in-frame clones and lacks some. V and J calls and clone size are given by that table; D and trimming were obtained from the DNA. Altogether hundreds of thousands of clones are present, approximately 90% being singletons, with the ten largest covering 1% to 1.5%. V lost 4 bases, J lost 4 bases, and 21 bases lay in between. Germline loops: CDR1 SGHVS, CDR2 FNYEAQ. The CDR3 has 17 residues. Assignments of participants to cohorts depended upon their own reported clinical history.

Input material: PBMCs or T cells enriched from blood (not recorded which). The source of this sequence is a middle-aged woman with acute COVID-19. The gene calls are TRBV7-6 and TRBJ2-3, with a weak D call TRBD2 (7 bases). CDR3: CASSSRGFRGGADTQYF. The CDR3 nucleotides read TGTGCCAGCAGCTCCCGTGGTTTTAGGGGGGGCGCAGATACGCAGTATTTT. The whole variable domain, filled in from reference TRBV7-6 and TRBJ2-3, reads GAGVSQSPRYKVTKRGQDVALRCDPISGHVSLYWYRQALGQGPEFLTYFNYEAQQDKSGLPNDRFSAERPEGSISTLTIQRTEQRDSAMYRCASSSRGFRGGADTQYFGPGTRLTVL.